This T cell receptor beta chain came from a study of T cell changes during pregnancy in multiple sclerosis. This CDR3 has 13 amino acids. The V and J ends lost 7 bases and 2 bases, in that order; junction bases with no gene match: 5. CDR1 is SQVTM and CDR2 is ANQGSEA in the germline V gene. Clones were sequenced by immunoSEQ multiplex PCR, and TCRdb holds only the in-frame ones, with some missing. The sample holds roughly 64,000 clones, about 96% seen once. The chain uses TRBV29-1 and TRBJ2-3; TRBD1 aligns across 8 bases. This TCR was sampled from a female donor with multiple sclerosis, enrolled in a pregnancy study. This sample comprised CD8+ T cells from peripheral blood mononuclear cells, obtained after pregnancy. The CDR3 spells CSADRVNTDTQYF. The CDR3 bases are TGCAGCGCGGACAGGGTAAACACAGATACGCAGTATTTT.